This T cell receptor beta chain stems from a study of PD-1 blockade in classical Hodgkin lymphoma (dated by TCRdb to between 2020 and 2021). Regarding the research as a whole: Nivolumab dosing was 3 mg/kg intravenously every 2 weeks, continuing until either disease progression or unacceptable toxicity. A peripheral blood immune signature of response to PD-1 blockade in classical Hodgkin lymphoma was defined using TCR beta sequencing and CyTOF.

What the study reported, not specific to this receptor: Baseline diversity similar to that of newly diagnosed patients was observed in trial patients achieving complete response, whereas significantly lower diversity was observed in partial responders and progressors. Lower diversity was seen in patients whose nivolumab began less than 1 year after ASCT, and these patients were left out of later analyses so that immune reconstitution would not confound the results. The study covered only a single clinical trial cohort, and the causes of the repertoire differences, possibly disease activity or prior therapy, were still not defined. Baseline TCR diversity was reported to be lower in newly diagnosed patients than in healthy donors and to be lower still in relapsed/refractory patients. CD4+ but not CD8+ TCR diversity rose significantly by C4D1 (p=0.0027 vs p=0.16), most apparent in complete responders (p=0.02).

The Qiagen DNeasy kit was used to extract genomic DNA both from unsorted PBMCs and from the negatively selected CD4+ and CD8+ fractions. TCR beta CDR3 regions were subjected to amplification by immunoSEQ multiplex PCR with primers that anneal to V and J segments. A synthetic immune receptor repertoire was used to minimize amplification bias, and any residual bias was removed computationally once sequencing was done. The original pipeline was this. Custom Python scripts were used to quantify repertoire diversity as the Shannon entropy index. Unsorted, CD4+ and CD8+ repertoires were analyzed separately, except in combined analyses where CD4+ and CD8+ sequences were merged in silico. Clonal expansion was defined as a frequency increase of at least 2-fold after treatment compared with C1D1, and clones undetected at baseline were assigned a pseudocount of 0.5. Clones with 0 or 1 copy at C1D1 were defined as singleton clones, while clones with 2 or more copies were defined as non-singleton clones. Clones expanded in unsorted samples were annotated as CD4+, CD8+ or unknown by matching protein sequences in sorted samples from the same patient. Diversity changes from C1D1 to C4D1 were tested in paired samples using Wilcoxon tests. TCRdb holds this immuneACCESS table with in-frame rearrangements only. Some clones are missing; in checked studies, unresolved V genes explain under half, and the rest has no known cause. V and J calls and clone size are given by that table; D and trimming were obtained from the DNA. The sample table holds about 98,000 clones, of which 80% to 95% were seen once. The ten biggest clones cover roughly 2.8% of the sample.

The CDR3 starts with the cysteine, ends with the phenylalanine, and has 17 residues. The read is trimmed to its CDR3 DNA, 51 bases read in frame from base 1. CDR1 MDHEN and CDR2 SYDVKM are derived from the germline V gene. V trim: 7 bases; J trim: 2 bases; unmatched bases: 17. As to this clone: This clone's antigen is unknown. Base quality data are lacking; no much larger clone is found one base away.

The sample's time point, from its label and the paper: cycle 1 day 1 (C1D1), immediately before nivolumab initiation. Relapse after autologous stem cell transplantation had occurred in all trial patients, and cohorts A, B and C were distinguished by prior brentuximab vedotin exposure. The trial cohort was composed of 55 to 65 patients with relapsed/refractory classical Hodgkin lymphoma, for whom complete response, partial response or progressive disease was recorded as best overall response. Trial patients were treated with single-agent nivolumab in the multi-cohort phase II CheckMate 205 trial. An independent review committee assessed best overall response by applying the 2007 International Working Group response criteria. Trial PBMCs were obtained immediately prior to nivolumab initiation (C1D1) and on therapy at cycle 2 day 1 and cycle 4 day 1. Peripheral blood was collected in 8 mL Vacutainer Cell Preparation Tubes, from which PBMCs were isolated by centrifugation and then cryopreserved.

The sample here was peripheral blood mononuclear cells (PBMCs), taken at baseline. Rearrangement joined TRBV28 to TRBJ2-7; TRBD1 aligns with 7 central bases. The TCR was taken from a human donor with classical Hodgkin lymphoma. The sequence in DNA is TGTGCCAGCAAGAAGCGACATGAGGACAGGAGCCCCTACGAGCAGTACTTC. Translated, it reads CASKKRHEDRSPYEQYF. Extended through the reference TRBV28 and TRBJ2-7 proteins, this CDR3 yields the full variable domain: DVKVTQSSRYLVKRTGEKVFLECVQDMDHENMFWYRQDPGLGLRLIYFSYDVKMKEKGDIPEGYSVSREKKERFSLILESASTNQTSMYLCASKKRHEDRSPYEQYFGPGTRLTVT.